This T cell receptor (beta chain) comes out of a study of T cells after yellow fever vaccination. Findings of the study overall: Only a small proportion of the clonotypes turned up in both the CD4 and the CD8 compartments, likely arising from convergent recombination. Abundant bulk-population clonotypes could contaminate the FACS-sorted repertoires.

The 5'RACE template-switching step produced TCR cDNA and added a universal primer site and UMIs. TCRdb recomputed calls from the 5' RACE reads with MiXCR, one row per CDR3 protein. The sample lists 240,000 or so distinct CDR3 sequences, 6% to 7.5% occurring once. CDR1 is MDHEN, CDR2 SYDVKM, per germline. V gave up 3 bases and J gave up 1 base; unmatched junction bases: 11. The CDR3 runs to 17 residues. This clonotype was picked up a small number of times. Its specificity is not known. The rearrangement joins TRBV28 to TRBJ2-5; TRBD1 matches 7 bases. This TCR was recovered from a man between 25 and 39 years old who received the YFV17D yellow fever vaccine. The source was CD4+ T cells sorted from PBMCs, collected 15 days after the yellow fever booster vaccination. The CDR3 region is CASSFPVTTGIQETQYF. In DNA form, the CDR3 reads TGTGCCAGCAGTTTCCCAGTTACGACAGGGATCCAAGAGACCCAGTACTTC.